The sequence of this T cell receptor beta chain was determined in a study of technical replicates of blood from a handful of donors. The protocol was immunoSEQ multiplex PCR, while the TCRdb copy is restricted to in-frame clones and leaves out a portion. This table holds tens of thousands of clones, 80% to 95% found once. The CDR3 runs 15 residues. CDR1 LNHDA and CDR2 SQIVND come from the germline V gene (reference sequence). Trimming stripped 6 bases from V and 1 base from J, with 15 bases between. The sequenced material came from T cells isolated from PBMCs. This chain joins TRBV19 and TRBJ1-2; TRBD1 is a possible D gene (5 bases). The TCR sequence derives from a human donor in good health. Some clones in this sample may be carry-over from other donors' samples. The CDR3 nucleotides read TGTGCCAGTAGGTCCTTTAAACAGGATAACTATGGCTACACCTTC. Translating it yields CASRSFKQDNYGYTF.